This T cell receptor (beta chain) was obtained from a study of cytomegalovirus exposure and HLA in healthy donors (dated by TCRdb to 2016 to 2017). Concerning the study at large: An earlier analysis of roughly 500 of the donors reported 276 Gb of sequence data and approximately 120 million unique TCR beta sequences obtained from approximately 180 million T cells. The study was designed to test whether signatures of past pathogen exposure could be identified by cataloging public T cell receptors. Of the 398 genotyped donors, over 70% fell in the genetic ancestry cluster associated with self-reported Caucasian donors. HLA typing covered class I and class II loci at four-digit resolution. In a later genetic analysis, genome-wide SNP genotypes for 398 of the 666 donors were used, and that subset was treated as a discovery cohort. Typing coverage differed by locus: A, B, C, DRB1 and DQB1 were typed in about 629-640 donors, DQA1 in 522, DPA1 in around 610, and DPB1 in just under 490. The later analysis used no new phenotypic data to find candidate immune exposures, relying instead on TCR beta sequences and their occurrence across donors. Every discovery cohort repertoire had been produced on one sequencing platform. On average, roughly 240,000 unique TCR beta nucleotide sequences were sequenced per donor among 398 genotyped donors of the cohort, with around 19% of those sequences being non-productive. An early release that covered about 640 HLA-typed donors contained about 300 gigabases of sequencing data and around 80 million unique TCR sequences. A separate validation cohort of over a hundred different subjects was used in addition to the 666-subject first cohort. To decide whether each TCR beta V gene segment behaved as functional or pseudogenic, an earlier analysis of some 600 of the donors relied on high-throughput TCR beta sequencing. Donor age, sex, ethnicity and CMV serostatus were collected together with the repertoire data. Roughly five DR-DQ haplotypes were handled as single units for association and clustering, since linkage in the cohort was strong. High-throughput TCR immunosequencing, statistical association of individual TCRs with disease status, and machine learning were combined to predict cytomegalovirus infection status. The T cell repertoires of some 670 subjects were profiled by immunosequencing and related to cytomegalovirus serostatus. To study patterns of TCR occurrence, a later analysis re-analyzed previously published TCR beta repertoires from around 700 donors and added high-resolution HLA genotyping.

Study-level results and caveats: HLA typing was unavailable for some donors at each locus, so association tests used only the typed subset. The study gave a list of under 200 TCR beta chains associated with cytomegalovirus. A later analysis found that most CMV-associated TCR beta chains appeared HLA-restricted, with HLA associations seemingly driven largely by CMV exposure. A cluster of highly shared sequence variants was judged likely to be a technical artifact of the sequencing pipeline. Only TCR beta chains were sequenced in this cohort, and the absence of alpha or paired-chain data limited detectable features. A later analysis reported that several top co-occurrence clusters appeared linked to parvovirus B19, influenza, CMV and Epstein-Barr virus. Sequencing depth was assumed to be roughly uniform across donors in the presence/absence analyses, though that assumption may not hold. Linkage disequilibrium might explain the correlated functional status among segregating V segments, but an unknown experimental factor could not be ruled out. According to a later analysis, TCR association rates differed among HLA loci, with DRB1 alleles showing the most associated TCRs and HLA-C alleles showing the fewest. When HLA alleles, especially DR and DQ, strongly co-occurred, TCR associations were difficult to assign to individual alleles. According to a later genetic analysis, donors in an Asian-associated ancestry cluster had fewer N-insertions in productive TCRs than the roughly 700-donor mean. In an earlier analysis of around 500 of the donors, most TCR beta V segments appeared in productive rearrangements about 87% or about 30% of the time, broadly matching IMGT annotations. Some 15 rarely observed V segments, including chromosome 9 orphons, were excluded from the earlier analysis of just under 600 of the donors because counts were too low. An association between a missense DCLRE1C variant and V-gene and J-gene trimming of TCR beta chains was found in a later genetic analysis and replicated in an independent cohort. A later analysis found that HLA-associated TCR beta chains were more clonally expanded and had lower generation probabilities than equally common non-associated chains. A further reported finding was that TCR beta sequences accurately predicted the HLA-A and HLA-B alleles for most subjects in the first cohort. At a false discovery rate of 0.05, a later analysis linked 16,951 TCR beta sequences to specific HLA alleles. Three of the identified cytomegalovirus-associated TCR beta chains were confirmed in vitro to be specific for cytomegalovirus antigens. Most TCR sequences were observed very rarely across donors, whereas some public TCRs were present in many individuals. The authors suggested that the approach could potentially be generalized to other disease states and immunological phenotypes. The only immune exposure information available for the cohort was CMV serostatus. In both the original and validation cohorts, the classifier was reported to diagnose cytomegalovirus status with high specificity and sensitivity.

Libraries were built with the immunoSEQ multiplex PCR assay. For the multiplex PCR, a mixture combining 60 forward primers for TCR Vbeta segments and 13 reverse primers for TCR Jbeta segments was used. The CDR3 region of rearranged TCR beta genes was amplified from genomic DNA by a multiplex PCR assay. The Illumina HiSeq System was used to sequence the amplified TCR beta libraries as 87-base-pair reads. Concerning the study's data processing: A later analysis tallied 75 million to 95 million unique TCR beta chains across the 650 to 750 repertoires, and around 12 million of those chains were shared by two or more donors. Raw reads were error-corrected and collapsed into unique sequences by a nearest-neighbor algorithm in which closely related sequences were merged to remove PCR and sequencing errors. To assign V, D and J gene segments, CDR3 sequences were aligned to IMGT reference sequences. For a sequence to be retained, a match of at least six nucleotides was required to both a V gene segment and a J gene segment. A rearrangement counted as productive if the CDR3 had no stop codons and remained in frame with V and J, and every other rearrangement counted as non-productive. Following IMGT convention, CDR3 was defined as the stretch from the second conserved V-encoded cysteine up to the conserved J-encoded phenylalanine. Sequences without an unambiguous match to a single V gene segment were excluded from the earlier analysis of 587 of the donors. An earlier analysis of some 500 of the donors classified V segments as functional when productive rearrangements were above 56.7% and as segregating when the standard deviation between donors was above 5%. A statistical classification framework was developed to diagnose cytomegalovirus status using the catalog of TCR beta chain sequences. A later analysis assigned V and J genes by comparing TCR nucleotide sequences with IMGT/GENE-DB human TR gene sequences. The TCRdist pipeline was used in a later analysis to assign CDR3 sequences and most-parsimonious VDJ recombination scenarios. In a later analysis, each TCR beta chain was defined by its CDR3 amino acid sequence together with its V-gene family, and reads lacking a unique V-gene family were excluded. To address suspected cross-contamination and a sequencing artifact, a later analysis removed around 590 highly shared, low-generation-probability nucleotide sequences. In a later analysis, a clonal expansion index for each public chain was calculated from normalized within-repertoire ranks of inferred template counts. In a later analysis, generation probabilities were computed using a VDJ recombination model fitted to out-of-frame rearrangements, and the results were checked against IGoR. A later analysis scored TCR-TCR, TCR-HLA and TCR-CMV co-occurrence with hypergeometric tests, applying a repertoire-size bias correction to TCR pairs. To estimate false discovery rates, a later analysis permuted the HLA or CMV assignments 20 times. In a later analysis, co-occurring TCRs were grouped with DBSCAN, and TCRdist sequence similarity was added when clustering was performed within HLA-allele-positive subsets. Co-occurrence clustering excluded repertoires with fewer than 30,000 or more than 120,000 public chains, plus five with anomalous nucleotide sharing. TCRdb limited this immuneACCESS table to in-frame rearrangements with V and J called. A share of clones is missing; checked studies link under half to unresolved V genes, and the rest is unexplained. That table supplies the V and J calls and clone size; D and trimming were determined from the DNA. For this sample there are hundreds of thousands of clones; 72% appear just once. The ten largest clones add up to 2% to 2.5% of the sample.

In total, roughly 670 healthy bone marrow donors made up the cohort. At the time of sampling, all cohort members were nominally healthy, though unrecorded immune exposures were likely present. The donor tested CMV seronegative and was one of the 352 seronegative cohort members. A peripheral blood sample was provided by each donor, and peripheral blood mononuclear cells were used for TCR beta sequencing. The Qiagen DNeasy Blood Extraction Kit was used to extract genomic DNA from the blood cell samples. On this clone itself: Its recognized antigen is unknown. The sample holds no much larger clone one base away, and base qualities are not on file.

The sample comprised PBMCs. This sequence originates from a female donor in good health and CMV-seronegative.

The nucleotides read TGTGCCAGCAGGACTGGACAGGGGAGGACTGAAGCTTTCTTT. This gives the protein CASRTGQGRTEAFF. Recombination linked TRBV5-6 to TRBJ1-1; 9 central nucleotides agree with TRBD1. After removal of 5 bases from V and 5 bases from J, the junction retains 7 bases not matched to a gene. From a lookup of the germline V gene, CDR1 and CDR2 are SGHDT and YYEEEE. The CDR3 numbers 14 residues from cysteine through phenylalanine. CDR3 DNA is the only sequence kept; it has 42 bases, read in frame from the first base.